This T cell receptor (beta chain) was retrieved from a study of blood T cell repertoires in COVID-19. Unmatched junction bases numbered 10, after V lost 0 bases and J lost 4 bases. Germline CDR1 is SGDLS and CDR2 is YYNGEE. CDR3 length: 16 amino acids. Authors' data handling: The assay estimated nucleated cells by amplifying reference gene primers. Sequencing was performed with immunoSEQ multiplex PCR; in TCRdb, only in-frame clones are kept and a portion is missing. That table gives V, J and clone size, and the DNA gave D and trimming. This table has more than 75,000 clones, about 86% appearing once.

Sequenced material: peripheral blood. This clonotype originated in a woman aged 80 or over with acute or convalescent COVID-19. The chain recombines TRBV9 with TRBJ2-7; TRBD2 matches at 7 bases. CDR3 nucleotide sequence: TGTGCCAGCAGCGTAGAACCAGCGGGAACGTGGTACGAGCAGTACTTC. Translated, it gives CASSVEPAGTWYEQYF.